This T cell receptor (beta chain) stems from a study of siplizumab effects on memory and regulatory T cells. Findings and caveats of the study: Only a minor fraction of alloreactive clones mapped to unstimulated subsets. Unstimulated naive T cells seemed to show more diversity than memory cells did, and they also seemed to be among the major contributors to the alloresponse. Suppressive capability of dividing Tregs from siplizumab cultures went unverified.

Germline-derived CDR1 and CDR2 are SGHAT and FQNNGV. This CDR3 is built from 14 residues. Trimming shortened V by 1 base and J by 1 base, and 8 bases separated the two germline ends. Assay used: immunoSEQ multiplex PCR; TCRdb lists only in-frame clones, some missing. The table lists 110,000 or so clones, about 92% of them singletons. On this clone itself: Its antigen is not known.

The TCR originated in a human donor in good health. Sequenced: CD4+ T cells sorted from blood. The chain is built from TRBV11-2 and TRBJ2-7; no definite D call. The CDR3 DNA follows: TGTGCCAGCAGCTTAGCGAGGCGGTCCTACGAGCAGTACTTC. Translation: CASSLARRSYEQYF.